These 24 T cell receptor beta chains originate from one sample sequenced in a study of cytomegalovirus exposure and HLA in healthy donors. Clones were read by immunoSEQ multiplex PCR, and TCRdb kept only the in-frame ones, dropping some. The sample records tens of thousands of clones, approximately 96% being singletons. The sequencing input was PBMCs. These TCRs come from a woman younger than 35 in good health and CMV-seropositive.

Only one count was recorded for this clone. The J gene is TRBJ1-1, the V gene TRBV2; 11 positions agree with TRBD1. The CDR3 has 18 residues. J gave up 4 bases and V 9 bases, and 19 bases lay outside the gene matches. Per germline, CDR1 SNHLY and CDR2 FYNNEI. The CDR3, as DNA: TGTGCCAGTTCCCCTACTATGAAGGGACAGGGGGGGGGCACTGAAGCTTTCTTT. It is translated as CASSPTMKGQGGGTEAFF. Using reference TRBV2 and TRBJ1-1 for the parts outside the CDR3, the full variable domain is EPEVTQTPSHQVTQMGQEVILRCVPISNHLYFYWYRQILGQKVEFLVSFYNNEISEKSEIFDDQFSVERPDGSNFTLKIRSTKLEDSAMYFCASSPTMKGQGGGTEAFFGQGTRLTVV.

The J gene is TRBJ1-5, the V gene TRBV28, with D unresolved. CDR3 size: 15 residues. CDR1 is MDHEN, CDR2 SYDVKM, per germline. V dropped 7 bases and J dropped 3 bases, with 16 bases sitting between them. DNA for the CDR3: TGTGCCAGCACCACAACCCAAGGACTCAATCAGCCCCAGCATTTT. Its translation: CASTTTQGLNQPQHF.

The chain has TRBV27 and TRBJ1-4, with no clear D. V gave up 4 bases and J gave up 8 bases, with 17 bases separating them. The CDR3 sequence is 15 residues long. Germline V gene lookup returns CDR1 MNHEY and CDR2 SMNVEV (reference sequence). CDR3 in amino acids: CASSSRQLTGEKLFF. The CDR3 DNA reads TGTGCCAGCAGTTCCCGACAATTAACTGGGGAAAAACTGTTTTTT.

CDR3 nucleotides: TGTGCCAGCTCGCCCGCTCAGGGTTCCTACAATGAGCAGTTCTTC. Encoded protein: CASSPAQGSYNEQFF. This chain connects TRBV18 to TRBJ2-1; D perhaps matches TRBD1 (5 bases). Trimming took 6 bases from V and 1 from J, leaving 13 bases between them. Germline V gene sequence: CDR1 KGHSH, CDR2 LQKENI. The CDR3 consists of 15 residues.

V and J are TRBV7-2 and TRBJ2-7, with D possibly TRBD1 on 5 matching bases. This CDR3 has 17 amino acids. V shed 1 base and J shed 4 bases, with 20 bases lying between them. Germline CDR1 SGHTA, CDR2 FQGNSA. Here the CDR3 DNA reads TGTGCCAGCAGCTTAGTTCAGAACCCTGACAGAGCGTACGAGCAGTACTTC. Translated: CASSLVQNPDRAYEQYF.

This clone was counted only a few times. The genes are TRBV30 and TRBJ2-5, with 7 nucleotides matching TRBD1. Looked up from germline, CDR1 is GTSNPN and CDR2 is SVGIG (reference sequence). V dropped 4 bases and J dropped 7; count of bases not matched to a gene: 12. The CDR3 extends over 14 amino acids. The CDR3 bases are TGTGCCTGGACCAAAAATCAGGGGGTAGGGACCCAGTACTTC. This codes for CAWTKNQGVGTQYF.

The chain links TRBV7-7 to TRBJ1-1; TRBD1 matches 8 bases. The length of the CDR3 is 13 residues. In germline, CDR1 is SSHAT, CDR2 FNYEAQ (reference sequence). The CDR3 is CASATGADTEAFF. DNA for the CDR3: TGTGCTAGCGCGACAGGGGCGGACACTGAAGCTTTCTTT.

This rearrangement joins TRBV6-1 to TRBJ2-7; 8 bases align to TRBD2. From germline, CDR1 is MNHNS and CDR2 SASEGT. This CDR3 is 12 amino acids long. J was trimmed by 6 bases and V by 6 bases; bases with no gene match: 4. CDR3 DNA sequence: TGTGCCAGCAGCCCGGGGGGGGGCGAGCAGTACTTC. Translation gives CASSPGGGEQYF.

V is TRBV15 and J is TRBJ2-1; TRBD2 matches at 8 bases. Losses at the gene ends were 1 base for V and 5 bases for J; bases not matched to a gene: 4. CDR1 and CDR2 (germline): LNHNV, YYDKDF (reference sequence). This CDR3 has 15 residues. This CDR3 reads CATSRVGRANNEQFF. In DNA form, the CDR3 reads TGTGCCACCAGCAGAGTCGGGAGGGCCAACAATGAGCAGTTCTTC. The full variable domain, rest sourced from reference TRBV15 and TRBJ2-1, is DAMVIQNPRYQVTQFGKPVTLSCSQTLNHNVMYWYQQKSSQAPKLLFHYYDKDFNNEADTPDNFQSRRPNTSFCFLDIRSPGLGDTAMYLCATSRVGRANNEQFFGPGTRLTVL.

The rearrangement links TRBV2 to TRBJ1-5; D gene unclear. Between the trimmed V and J ends, which lost 2 bases and 2 bases, there was a span of 13 bases. The CDR3 is made up of 16 amino acids. CDR1 is SNHLY and CDR2 is FYNNEI in the germline V gene. CDR3 nucleotide sequence: TGTGCCAGCAGTGAAATCCCGGCCAGCGGCAATCAGCCCCAGCATTTT. Translation gives CASSEIPASGNQPQHF.

The V gene is TRBV2, the J gene TRBJ2-4; tentative D call: TRBD1 (5 bases). The CDR3 has 16 amino acids. V lost 6 bases, J lost 0 bases, and 15 bases lay in between. The germline V gene encodes CDR1 SNHLY and CDR2 FYNNEI. The CDR3 region is CASSTPQELAKNIQYF. CDR3 coding DNA: TGTGCCAGCAGCACCCCACAGGAACTAGCCAAAAACATTCAGTACTTC.

This chain uses TRBV9 with TRBJ2-7, with 8 bases fitting TRBD1. The V and J ends lost 0 bases and 4 bases, in that order; junction bases with no gene match: 12. Germline V gene sequence: CDR1 SGDLS, CDR2 YYNGEE. CDR3 size: 17 residues. The CDR3 region is CASSVADAGGTGYEQYF. In DNA, the CDR3 is TGTGCCAGCAGCGTAGCTGATGCAGGGGGCACGGGTTACGAGCAGTACTTC.

This rearrangement joins TRBV29-1 to TRBJ2-7; possible D gene TRBD1, 6 bases. V lost 6 bases, J lost 5 bases, and 20 bases lay in between. The CDR3 runs to 14 residues. Germline CDR1 SQVTM, CDR2 ANQGSEA. The CDR3 here is CSVGASPTRHEQYF. CDR3 coding DNA: TGCAGCGTGGGGGCCAGCCCCACCCGTCACGAGCAGTACTTC.

The rearrangement joins TRBV30 to TRBJ1-2; 9 bases match TRBD1. Losses at the gene ends were 3 bases for V and 7 bases for J; bases not matched to a gene: 6. Germline V lookup: CDR1 GTSNPN, CDR2 SVGIG (reference sequence). The CDR3 runs to 13 residues. The CDR3 region has the DNA TGTGCCTGGAGGTTACAGGGGGCCAGTGGCTACACCTTC. Translation gives CAWRLQGASGYTF.

The DNA of the CDR3 is TGCGCCAGCAGCTTGTCGGGGGACAGGGGGCAATTTGGGGTTTCCTACAATGAGCAGTTCTTC. It codes for CASSLSGDRGQFGVSYNEQFF. V is TRBV5-1 and J is TRBJ2-1; 12 nucleotides align to TRBD1. Trimming removed 1 base from V and 1 base from J; junction bases left unmatched: 15. CDR1 and CDR2 from the germline V gene are SGHRS and YFSETQ. The CDR3 loop spans 21 amino acids.

This clone was counted once. The chain recombines TRBV14 with TRBJ1-3, with D tentatively TRBD1 (5 bases). Trimming shortened V by 3 bases and J by 0 bases, and 9 bases separated the two germline ends. Per the germline V gene, CDR1 is SGHDN and CDR2 is FVKESK. The CDR3 has 15 residues. In DNA form, the CDR3 reads TGTGCCAGCAGCCATAGGGGCGGCTCTGGAAACACCATATATTTT. Translation gives CASSHRGGSGNTIYF. Together with reference TRBV14 and TRBJ1-3, the CDR3 gives the full variable domain: EAGVTQFPSHSVIEKGQTVTLRCDPISGHDNLYWYRRVMGKEIKFLLHFVKESKQDESGMPNNRFLAERTGGTYSTLKVQPAELEDSGVYFCASSHRGGSGNTIYFGEGSWLTVV.

The chain couples TRBV28 to TRBJ2-1; possibly TRBD2 for D (5 bases). Germline lookup yields CDR1 MDHEN and CDR2 SYDVKM. CDR3 size: 13 residues. V lost 10 bases to trimming and J lost 1 base, with 11 bases between them. CDR3 nucleotides: TGTGCCACCGGGATGGAGTCCTACAATGAGCAGTTCTTC. Translation gives CATGMESYNEQFF.

V usage is TRBV7-9 and J usage is TRBJ2-5; 9 positions match TRBD2. The V gene end was trimmed by 2 bases and the J gene end by 3 bases; junction bases not matched to a gene: 7. The CDR3 runs 16 residues. Germline CDR1 reads SEHNR; CDR2 reads FQNEAQ (reference sequence). The CDR3 spells CASSLRAGGMKETQYF. In nucleotides, the CDR3 is TGTGCCAGCAGCTTACGAGCGGGAGGAATGAAAGAGACCCAGTACTTC.

The chain combines TRBV5-5 with TRBJ2-7; maybe TRBD1 (5 bases). Trimming shortened V by 5 bases and J by 1 base, and 13 bases separated the two germline ends. The germline gives CDR1 SGHKS, CDR2 YYEKEE (reference sequence). CDR3 size: 14 residues. CDR3 loop: CASSYGAGSYEQYF. CDR3 in DNA: TGTGCCAGCAGTTATGGAGCAGGGTCCTACGAGCAGTACTTC.

Only one count was recorded for this clone. This chain joins TRBV10-1 and TRBJ2-1; 9 bases agree with TRBD2. Trimming cost V 6 bases and J 7 bases; bases outside gene matches: 7. The CDR3 length is 14 residues. From germline, CDR1 is WNHNN and CDR2 SYGVQD (reference sequence). The CDR3 protein is CASSAGGPGNEQFF. The CDR3 bases are TGCGCCAGCAGCGCGGGAGGGCCGGGTAATGAGCAGTTCTTC.

The chain is built from TRBV28 and TRBJ2-7; 11 nucleotides match TRBD2. Germline CDR1 MDHEN, CDR2 SYDVKM. V shed 8 bases, J shed 0 bases, and the junction held 12 bases outside the gene matches. The CDR3 consists of 17 residues. CDR3 nucleotide sequence: TGTGCCAGCGCAACGGTGGCTAGCGGGAGGAGCTCCTACGAGCAGTACTTC. The encoded protein is CASATVASGRSSYEQYF.

V is TRBV6-5 and J is TRBJ2-5, with a weak D call TRBD2 (6 bases). This CDR3 comprises 15 residues. Germline CDR1 reads MNHEY; CDR2 reads SVGAGI. Trimming pared 6 bases from V and 5 bases from J, leaving 19 bases between. This CDR3 is CASRPGTGGPETQYF. CDR3 DNA sequence: TGTGCCAGCAGACCCGGGACCGGGGGTCCGGAGACCCAGTACTTC.

The chain carries TRBV28 and TRBJ2-1; 9 bases align to TRBD2. CDR1 and CDR2 (germline): MDHEN, SYDVKM. V dropped 4 bases and J dropped 4; count of bases not matched to a gene: 17. The CDR3 has 19 amino acids. CDR3 sequence (DNA): TGTGCCAGCAGTTCTCACATAAGAATCGCGGGAGGGGAATACAATGAGCAGTTCTTC. Translated: CASSSHIRIAGGEYNEQFF.

The CDR3 bases are TGTGCCAGCAGCGGGAGACAGGGTTGGGACCAGCCCCAGCATTTT. This translates into CASSGRQGWDQPQHF. The chain joins TRBV2 to TRBJ1-5; 7 bases match TRBD1. The CDR3 runs 15 residues. Germline CDR1 is SNHLY and CDR2 is FYNNEI. The junction had 12 bases not matched to a gene; V was cut back by 6 bases and J by 7 bases. The full variable domain, with the rest looked up from reference TRBV2 and TRBJ1-5, is EPEVTQTPSHQVTQMGQEVILRCVPISNHLYFYWYRQILGQKVEFLVSFYNNEISEKSEIFDDQFSVERPDGSNFTLKIRSTKLEDSAMYFCASSGRQGWDQPQHFGDGTRLSIL.